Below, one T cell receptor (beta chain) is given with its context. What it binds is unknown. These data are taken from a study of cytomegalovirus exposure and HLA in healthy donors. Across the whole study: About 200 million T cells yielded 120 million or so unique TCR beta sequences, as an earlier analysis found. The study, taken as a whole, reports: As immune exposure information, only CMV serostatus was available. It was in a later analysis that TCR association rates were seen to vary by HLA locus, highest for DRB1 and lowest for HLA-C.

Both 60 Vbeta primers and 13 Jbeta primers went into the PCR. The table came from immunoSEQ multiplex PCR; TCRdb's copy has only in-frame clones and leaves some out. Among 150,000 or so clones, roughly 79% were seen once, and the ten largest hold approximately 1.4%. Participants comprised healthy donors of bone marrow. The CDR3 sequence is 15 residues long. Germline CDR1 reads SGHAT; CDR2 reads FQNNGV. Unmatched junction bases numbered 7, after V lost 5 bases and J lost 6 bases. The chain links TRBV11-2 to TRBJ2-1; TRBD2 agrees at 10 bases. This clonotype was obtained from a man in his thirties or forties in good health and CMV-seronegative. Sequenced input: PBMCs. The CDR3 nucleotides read TGTGCCAGCAGCGTACTAGCGGGAAGGGGCAATGAGCAGTTCTTC. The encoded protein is CASSVLAGRGNEQFF.